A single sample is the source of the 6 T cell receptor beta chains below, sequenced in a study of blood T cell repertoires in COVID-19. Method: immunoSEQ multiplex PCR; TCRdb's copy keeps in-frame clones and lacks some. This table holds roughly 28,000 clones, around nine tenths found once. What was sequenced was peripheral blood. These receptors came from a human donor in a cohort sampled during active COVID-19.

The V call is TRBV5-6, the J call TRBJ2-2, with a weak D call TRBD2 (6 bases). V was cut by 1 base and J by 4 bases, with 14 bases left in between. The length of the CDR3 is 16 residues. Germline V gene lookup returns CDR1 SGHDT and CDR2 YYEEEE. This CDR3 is CASSLPRGAGTGELFF. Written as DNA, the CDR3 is TGTGCCAGCAGCTTGCCGCGGGGCGCGGGCACCGGGGAGCTGTTTTTT. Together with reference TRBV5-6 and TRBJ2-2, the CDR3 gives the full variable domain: DAGVTQSPTHLIKTRGQQVTLRCSPKSGHDTVSWYQQALGQGPQFIFQYYEEEERQRGNFPDRFSGHQFPNYSSELNVNALLLGDSALYLCASSLPRGAGTGELFFGEGSRLTVL.

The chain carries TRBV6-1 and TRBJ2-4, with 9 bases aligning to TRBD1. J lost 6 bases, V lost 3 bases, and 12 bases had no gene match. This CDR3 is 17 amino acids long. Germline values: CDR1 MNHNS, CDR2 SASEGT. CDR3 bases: TGTGCCAGCAGTGACCGGACAGGGGTCGTCCTTAGAAACATTCAGTACTTC. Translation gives CASSDRTGVVLRNIQYF.

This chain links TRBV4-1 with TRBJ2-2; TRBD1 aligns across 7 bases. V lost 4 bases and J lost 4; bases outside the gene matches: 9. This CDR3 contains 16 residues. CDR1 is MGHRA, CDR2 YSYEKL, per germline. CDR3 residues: CASSRGGQPGTGELFF. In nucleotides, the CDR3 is TGCGCCAGCAGCCGAGGGGGACAGCCCGGCACCGGGGAGCTGTTTTTT.

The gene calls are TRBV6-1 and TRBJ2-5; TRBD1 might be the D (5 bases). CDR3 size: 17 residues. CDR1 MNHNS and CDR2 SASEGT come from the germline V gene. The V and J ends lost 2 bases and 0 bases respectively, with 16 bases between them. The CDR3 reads CASSEFPPQDHQETQYF. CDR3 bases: TGTGCCAGCAGTGAATTTCCCCCACAGGACCACCAAGAGACCCAGTACTTC.

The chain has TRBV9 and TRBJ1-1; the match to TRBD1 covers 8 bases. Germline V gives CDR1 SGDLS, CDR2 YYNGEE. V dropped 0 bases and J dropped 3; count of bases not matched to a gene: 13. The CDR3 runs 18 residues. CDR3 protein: CASSVEPRQGRRYTEAFF. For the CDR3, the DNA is TGTGCCAGCAGCGTAGAGCCCCGACAGGGGAGGCGGTACACTGAAGCTTTCTTT.

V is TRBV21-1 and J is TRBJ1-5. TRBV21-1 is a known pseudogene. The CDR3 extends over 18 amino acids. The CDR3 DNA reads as TGTGCCAGCGTTTTCGTCGTTCTAATTGTGGTCCGCAATCAGCCCCAGCATTTT. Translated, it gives CASVFVVLIVVRNQPQHF.